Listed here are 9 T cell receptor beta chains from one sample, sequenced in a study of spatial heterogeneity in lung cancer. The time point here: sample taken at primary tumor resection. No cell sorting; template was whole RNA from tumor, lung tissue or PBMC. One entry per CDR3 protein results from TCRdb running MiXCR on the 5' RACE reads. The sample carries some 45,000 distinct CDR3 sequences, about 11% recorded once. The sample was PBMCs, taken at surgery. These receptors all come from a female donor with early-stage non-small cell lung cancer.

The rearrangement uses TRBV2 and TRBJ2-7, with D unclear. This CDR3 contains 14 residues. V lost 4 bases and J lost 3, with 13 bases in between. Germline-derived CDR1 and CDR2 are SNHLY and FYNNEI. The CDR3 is CASSGEGIGYEQYF. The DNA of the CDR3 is TGTGCCAGCAGTGGGGAAGGAATAGGCTACGAGCAGTACTTC. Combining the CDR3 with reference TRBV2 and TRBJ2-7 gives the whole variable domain EPEVTQTPSHQVTQMGQEVILRCVPISNHLYFYWYRQILGQKVEFLVSFYNNEISEKSEIFDDQFSVERPDGSNFTLKIRSTKLEDSAMYFCASSGEGIGYEQYFGPGTRLTVT.

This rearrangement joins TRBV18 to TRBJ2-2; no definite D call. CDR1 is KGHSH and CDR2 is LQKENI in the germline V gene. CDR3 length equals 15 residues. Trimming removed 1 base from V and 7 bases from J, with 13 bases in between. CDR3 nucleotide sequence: TGTGCCAGCTCACCACGCGCTAATGGGAACGGGGAGCTGTTTTTT. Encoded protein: CASSPRANGNGELFF.

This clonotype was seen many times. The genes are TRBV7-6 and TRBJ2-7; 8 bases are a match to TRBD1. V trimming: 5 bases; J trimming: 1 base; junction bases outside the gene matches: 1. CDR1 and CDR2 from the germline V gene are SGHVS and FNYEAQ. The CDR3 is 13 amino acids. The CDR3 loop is CASSQGASYEQYF. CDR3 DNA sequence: TGTGCCAGCAGCCAGGGGGCTTCCTACGAGCAGTACTTC.

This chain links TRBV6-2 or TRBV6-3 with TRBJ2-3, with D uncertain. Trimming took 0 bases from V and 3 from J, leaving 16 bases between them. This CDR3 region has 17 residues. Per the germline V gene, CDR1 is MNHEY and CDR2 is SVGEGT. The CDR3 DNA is TGTGCCAGCAGTTACTCGAAGGGCCGCGTGAGGACAGATACGCAGTATTTT. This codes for CASSYSKGRVRTDTQYF.

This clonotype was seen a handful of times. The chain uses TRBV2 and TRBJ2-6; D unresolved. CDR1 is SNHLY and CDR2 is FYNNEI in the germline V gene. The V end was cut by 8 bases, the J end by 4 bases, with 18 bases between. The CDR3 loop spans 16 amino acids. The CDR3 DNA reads TGTGCCAGCTACTCCCTGATGGACCCCGGGGCCAACGTCCTGACTTTC. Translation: CASYSLMDPGANVLTF.

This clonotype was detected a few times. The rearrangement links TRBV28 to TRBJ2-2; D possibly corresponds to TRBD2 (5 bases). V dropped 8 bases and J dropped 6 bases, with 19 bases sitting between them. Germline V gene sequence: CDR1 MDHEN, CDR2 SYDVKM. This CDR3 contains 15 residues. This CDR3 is CASQTRPTRAGELFF. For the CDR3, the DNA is TGTGCCAGCCAAACAAGGCCTACGCGGGCCGGGGAGCTGTTTTTT.

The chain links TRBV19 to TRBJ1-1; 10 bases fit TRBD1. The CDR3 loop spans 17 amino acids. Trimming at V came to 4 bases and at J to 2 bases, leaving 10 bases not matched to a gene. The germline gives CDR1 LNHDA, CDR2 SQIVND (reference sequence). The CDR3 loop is CASSTPPGQGYNTEAFF. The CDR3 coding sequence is TGTGCCAGTAGTACCCCTCCGGGACAGGGGTACAACACTGAAGCTTTCTTT. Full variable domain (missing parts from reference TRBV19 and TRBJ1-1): DGGITQSPKYLFRKEGQNVTLSCEQNLNHDAMYWYRQDPGQGLRLIYYSQIVNDFQKGDIAEGYSVSREKKESFPLTVTSAQKNPTAFYLCASSTPPGQGYNTEAFFGQGTRLTVV.

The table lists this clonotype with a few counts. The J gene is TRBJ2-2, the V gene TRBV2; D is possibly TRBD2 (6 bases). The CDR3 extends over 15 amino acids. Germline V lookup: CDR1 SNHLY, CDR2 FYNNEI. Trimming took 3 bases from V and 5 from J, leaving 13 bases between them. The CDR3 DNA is TGTGCCAGCAGTGACCCGGTTGGGGGGACCGGGGAGCTGTTTTTT. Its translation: CASSDPVGGTGELFF.

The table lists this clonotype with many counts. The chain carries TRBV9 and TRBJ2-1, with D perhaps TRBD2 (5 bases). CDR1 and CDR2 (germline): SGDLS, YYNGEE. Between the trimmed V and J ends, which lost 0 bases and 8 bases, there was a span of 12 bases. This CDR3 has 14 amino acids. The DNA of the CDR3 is TGTGCCAGCAGCGTAGGAGGGAGCCCACATGAGCAGTTCTTC. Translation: CASSVGGSPHEQFF.